This note documents a single TCR beta chain sequence. Its antigen is undetermined. V gave up 5 bases and J gave up 1 base; unmatched junction bases: 8. CDR1 is SGHVS and CDR2 is FQNEAQ in the germline V gene. This CDR3 spans 16 amino acids. The library labeled individual cDNA molecules by adding unique molecular identifiers to them. TCRdb independently ran MiXCR on the RACE reads; one entry per CDR3 protein. This repertoire shows roughly 250,000 distinct CDR3 sequences, more than 6.5% found once; its top ten account for approximately 2.3%. The time point denotes: pre-sensitization, week 0. Specified treatment: therapeutic diphenylcyclopropenone sensitization with weekly scalp DPC. These data are taken from a study of human T cells and chemical hapten exposure. Study at large: Sensitizing treatment utilized 2% DPC over a 2 cm by 2 cm portion of upper inner arm skin. During the roughly 23-week study period, patients had diphenylcyclopropenone applied to the scalp every week. General observations from the study: Following DPC sensitization, TCRs present above 1 in 1000 frequency showed no change.

This TCR was sampled from a woman in her thirties or forties with alopecia areata. Some clones in this sample may be carry-over from other donors' samples. The source material was whole blood, sampled in connection with sensitization to the hapten diphenylcyclopropenone (DPC). The V gene is TRBV7-8, the J gene TRBJ2-3; 8 bases line up with TRBD1. CDR3 DNA sequence: TGTGCCAGCAGCCCCCGACAGGGGCCGGGCACAGATACGCAGTATTTT. It codes for CASSPRQGPGTDTQYF.